The 15 T cell receptor beta chains below all came from one sample that was sequenced in a study of CD8 T cells in ankylosing spondylitis. Study-level findings and limits: Eight highly homologous variants formed a TCR beta motif that appeared characteristic of ankylosing spondylitis blood.

Their recognized antigens are unknown. TCRdb passed the 5' RACE reads through MiXCR, listing each CDR3 protein once. The table records more than 300,000 distinct CDR3 sequences, 8% of them present only once. Sample: blood, either unsorted or a sorted T cell fraction (not recorded which). These receptors came from a male donor with ankylosing spondylitis.

This clonotype was detected only a few times. The chain combines TRBV20-1 with TRBJ2-3; possibly TRBD1 for D (5 bases). From germline, CDR1 is DFQATT and CDR2 SNEGSKA (reference sequence). V was pared by 3 bases and J by 4 bases, with 14 bases between. This CDR3 region has 14 residues. This chain's CDR3 is CSASSRVGADTQYF. CDR3 nucleotides: TGCAGTGCTAGTAGCAGGGTCGGCGCAGATACGCAGTATTTT.

The chain carries TRBV7-2 and TRBJ2-1; D unclear. The CDR3 has 15 residues. Germline CDR1 SGHTA, CDR2 FQGNSA. V was cut by 4 bases and J by 3 bases, with 13 bases left in between. This chain's CDR3 is CASSYLGVDYNEQFF. Written as DNA, the CDR3 is TGTGCCAGCAGCTACCTCGGAGTCGACTACAATGAGCAGTTCTTC.

This clonotype appeared a few times. The J gene is TRBJ2-5, the V gene TRBV5-1; weak D call: TRBD2 (7 bases). The CDR3 has 14 amino acids. Trimming removed 4 bases at V and 5 bases at J, with 15 bases between. Germline V CDR1 and CDR2: SGHRS, YFSETQ. DNA for the CDR3: TGCGCCAGCAGCGAGTCCGGGGGGCTGGAGACCCAGTACTTC. This encodes CASSESGGLETQYF. The full variable domain, completed using reference TRBV5-1 and TRBJ2-5, is KAGVTQTPRYLIKTRGQQVTLSCSPISGHRSVSWYQQTPGQGLQFLFEYFSETQRNKGNFPGRFSGRQFSNSRSEMNVSTLELGDSALYLCASSESGGLETQYFGPGTRLLVL.

The chain joins TRBV19 to TRBJ1-5; 10 nucleotides line up with TRBD1. The junction had 12 bases not matched to a gene; V was cut back by 7 bases and J by 3 bases. The germline V gene has CDR1 LNHDA and CDR2 SQIVND (reference sequence). This CDR3 is built from 17 residues. As DNA, the CDR3 is TGTGCCAGTAAGGGGACAGGGGCCCTTTTCTACAATCAGCCCCAGCATTTT. It translates to CASKGTGALFYNQPQHF.

This chain links TRBV2 with TRBJ2-3; TRBD1 might be the D (6 bases). Germline V gene lookup returns CDR1 SNHLY and CDR2 FYNNEI. The CDR3 has 18 amino acids. V lost 8 bases and J lost 1, with 25 bases in between. In DNA, the CDR3 is TGTGCCAGCCGGAGAAGAGGACAGAGAGAATCTGGCACAGATACGCAGTATTTT. It yields the protein CASRRRGQRESGTDTQYF. Full variable domain (rest looked up from reference TRBV2 and TRBJ2-3): EPEVTQTPSHQVTQMGQEVILRCVPISNHLYFYWYRQILGQKVEFLVSFYNNEISEKSEIFDDQFSVERPDGSNFTLKIRSTKLEDSAMYFCASRRRGQRESGTDTQYFGPGTRLTVL.

This CDR3 reads CASSGSPEETQYF. DNA of the CDR3: TGTGCCAGCAGTGGGAGCCCGGAAGAGACCCAGTACTTC. The J gene is TRBJ2-5, the V gene TRBV25-1, with D unclear. Trimming took off 4 bases at V and 3 bases at J, with 9 bases between the two ends. Germline lookup yields CDR1 MGHDK and CDR2 SYGVNS. The CDR3 extends over 13 amino acids.

The chain employs TRBV7-3 and TRBJ2-2; the D gene is possibly TRBD1 (6 bases). There are 15 residues in the CDR3. Germline V gene lookup returns CDR1 SGHTA and CDR2 FQGTGA. V dropped 5 bases and J dropped 5 bases, with 15 bases sitting between them. CDR3 region: CASSPRGGRTGELFF. The CDR3 DNA sequence: TGTGCCAGCAGCCCCCGAGGGGGACGGACCGGGGAGCTGTTTTTT.

Ten or more counts support this clonotype. The chain joins TRBV7-9 to TRBJ2-1; D ambiguous. The germline V gene encodes CDR1 SEHNR and CDR2 FQNEAQ (reference sequence). The V and J ends lost 10 bases and 7 bases respectively, with 8 bases between them. The CDR3 consists of 10 residues. CDR3 bases: TGTGCCATCGAGACGAATGAGCAGTTCTTC. Protein product: CAIETNEQFF.

This clonotype was counted a few times. The chain joins TRBV7-9 to TRBJ2-7; either TRBD1 or TRBD2 may fit D (5 bases each). This CDR3 contains 15 residues. The ends were cut back, 5 bases at V and 2 bases at J, with 16 bases in the middle. Germline V gene sequence: CDR1 SEHNR, CDR2 FQNEAQ (reference sequence). Here the CDR3 DNA reads TGTGCCAGCAGCCCCCCAAGGGGACCCCCCTACGAGCAGTACTTC. It codes for CASSPPRGPPYEQYF. The whole variable domain, filled in from reference TRBV7-9 and TRBJ2-7, reads DTGVSQNPRHKITKRGQNVTFRCDPISEHNRLYWYRQTLGQGPEFLTYFQNEAQLEKSRLLSDRFSAERPKGSFSTLEIQRTEQGDSAMYLCASSPPRGPPYEQYFGPGTRLTVT.

This clonotype has more than one count but fewer than ten. The chain uses TRBV10-2 and TRBJ2-4; TRBD2 agrees at 7 bases. The CDR3 is 15 amino acids. Germline CDR1 is WSHSY and CDR2 is SAAADI. V was pared by 0 bases and J by 8 bases, with 7 bases of the junction left unmatched. CDR3 amino acids: CASSESSGNGDIQYF. The CDR3 DNA sequence: TGCGCCAGCAGTGAGTCGAGCGGGAATGGGGACATTCAGTACTTC.

This clonotype was seen many times. V usage is TRBV5-1 and J usage is TRBJ2-1; 9 bases line up with TRBD2. The ends lost 4 bases at V and 4 bases at J; junction bases unmatched: 6. Looked up from germline, CDR1 is SGHRS and CDR2 is YFSETQ. The CDR3 has 15 amino acids. The CDR3 DNA is TGCGCCAGCAGCGTTTTAGCGGGAGCATACAATGAGCAGTTCTTC. Translated, it gives CASSVLAGAYNEQFF.

The gene calls are TRBV12-5 and TRBJ2-7; TRBD1 aligns across 9 bases. The CDR3 contains 17 residues. CDR1 is LGHNT and CDR2 is FRNRAP in the germline V gene. J gave up 2 bases and V 1 base, and 9 bases lay outside the gene matches. CDR3 nucleotide sequence: TGTGCTAGTGGTTTGGATACCGGGACAGGGTCACCCTACGAGCAGTACTTC. It specifies CASGLDTGTGSPYEQYF.

This clonotype was detected many times. The chain links TRBV5-1 to TRBJ2-1; tentatively, D is TRBD2 (5 bases). The CDR3 has 14 amino acids. V was shortened by 5 bases and J by 6 bases, with 15 bases between the two germline ends. Germline V gene lookup returns CDR1 SGHRS and CDR2 YFSETQ. The CDR3 loop reads CASSWSAGVNEQFF. In DNA, the CDR3 is TGCGCCAGCAGTTGGAGTGCCGGGGTCAATGAGCAGTTCTTC.

V usage is TRBV9 and J usage is TRBJ1-4; unclear D gene. There are 17 residues in the CDR3. CDR1 is SGDLS, CDR2 YYNGEE, per germline. V dropped 0 bases and J dropped 3 bases, with 15 bases sitting between them. The CDR3 is CASSVGTAGSSNEKLFF. Here the CDR3 DNA reads TGTGCCAGCAGCGTAGGTACGGCCGGGAGCTCTAATGAAAAACTGTTTTTT. The full variable domain, its missing parts supplied by reference TRBV9 and TRBJ1-4, is DSGVTQTPKHLITATGQRVTLRCSPRSGDLSVYWYQQSLDQGLQFLIQYYNGEERAKGNILERFSAQQFPDLHSELNLSSLELGDSALYFCASSVGTAGSSNEKLFFGSGTQLSVL.

J is TRBJ1-4 and V is TRBV5-1; D is uncertain. Trimming left V 0 bases short and J 1 base short, with 7 bases between. The germline V gene encodes CDR1 SGHRS and CDR2 YFSETQ. The CDR3 is 15 residues long. CDR3 coding DNA: TGCGCCAGCAGCTTGGCCGTTGGAACTAATGAAAAACTGTTTTTT. Translating gives CASSLAVGTNEKLFF. Drawing the rest from reference TRBV5-1 and TRBJ1-4, the complete variable domain is KAGVTQTPRYLIKTRGQQVTLSCSPISGHRSVSWYQQTPGQGLQFLFEYFSETQRNKGNFPGRFSGRQFSNSRSEMNVSTLELGDSALYLCASSLAVGTNEKLFFGSGTQLSVL.